The subject of this entry is one TCR beta chain. No antigen is known for it. Base qualities are not at hand, and no much larger clone is one base apart. A case-control design nested within a healthcare worker cohort in London, UK, was used, with weekly nasopharyngeal swab PCR tests and blood sampling performed. Healthcare workers were recruited during the week of the UK lockdown, between 23 and 31 March 2020, and followed weekly for up to roughly 15 weeks. This entry belongs to a study of early T cells in non-severe SARS-CoV-2 infection (dated by TCRdb to about 2021). With regard to the full study: Bulk RNA from unsorted whole blood was used for TCR sequencing, so alpha and beta chains could not be paired. Broad study findings and their caveats: VDJdb matching was skewed toward anti-spike CD8 responses and likely underestimated virus-specific expansions, missing private and CD4 specificities.

Libraries came from 5' RACE. The instrument given in TCRdb is NextSeq 500. To correct for sequencing error and PCR bias, the TCR library protocol tagged individual cDNA molecules with unique molecular identifiers. Both TCR alpha and beta chains were sequenced, and tight co-correlation was observed between alpha and beta sequence abundances in each sample. The paper's data handling went like this. Decombinator V4 was used to perform V gene, J gene and CDR3 annotation of TCR sequences. Expanded TCRs were defined as changing significantly between any two time points under a Poisson model with p below 0.0001. TCR abundances were normalised to the total number of TCRs sequenced in each sample and reported as counts per million. TRAV1-2 paired with TRAJ12, TRAJ20 or TRAJ33 defined MAIT TCRs, while TRAV10 paired with TRAJ18 defined iNKT TCRs. VDJdb, accessed 1 November 2021, was searched for CMV, EBV and SARS-CoV-2 annotated TCRs, with TCRs annotated for multiple antigens excluded. TCRdb cleaned the public reads at Q25 with fastp, built clones with MiXCR and kept in-frame beta chains. Under each unique CDR3 protein, matching rows form one entry showing the most common genes and DNA. None of the V and J calls come from the authors' own analysis; TCRdb made them. This sample holds more than 50,000 distinct CDR3 sequences; about 16% were observed only once. The ten most abundant clones make up less than 12% of the sample.

V gives up 4 bases and J gives up 0 bases, and the segment between their germline ends measures 18 bases. The CDR3 goes from the cysteine to the phenylalanine over 18 residues. Solely the CDR3 DNA is kept, with 54 bases framed from the first base. CDR1 and CDR2 (ENHRY, SYGVKD) derive from the germline V gene. The sequence is built from TRBV10-3 and TRBJ2-2; a weak D assignment points to TRBD1 (6 bases agree). The input for sequencing was whole blood, taken at baseline. The sequence was collected from an adult who was a healthcare worker with PCR-confirmed SARS-CoV-2 infection or an uninfected control (not recorded which). The DNA is as follows: TGTGCCATCAGTGTATCGAGAGTCACAGGGACGAACACCGGGGAGCTGTTTTTT. Translated, it reads CAISVSRVTGTNTGELFF.